These T cell receptor beta chains were read from a single sample in a study of cytomegalovirus exposure and HLA in healthy donors. Profiled with immunoSEQ multiplex PCR; TCRdb holds only in-frame clones, not every one. In all, the sample yields around 100,000 clones. Material for sequencing was PBMCs. All receptors derive from a man younger than 40 in good health and CMV-seronegative. Both conserved end residues are part of each CDR3. A D gene is named only where the DNA matches it firmly.

V gene	J gene	D gene	CDR3 DNA	CDR3 protein
TRBV6-5	TRBJ1-5	TRBD1	TGTGCCAGCAAAAGGGGACAGGGAAATCAGCCCCAGCATTTT	CASKRGQGNQPQHF
TRBV2	TRBJ1-4	.	TGTGCCAGCATTGAAGGTGGGCAGGCAGGTGAAAAACTGTTTTTT	CASIEGGQAGEKLFF
TRBV7-8	TRBJ1-2	.	TGTGCCAGCAGCCCAGGACGGACAGCCCAGTATGGCTACACCTTC	CASSPGRTAQYGYTF
TRBV5-5	TRBJ1-5	.	TGTGCCAGCAGCTTTGGAGGGGCTGCTCAGCCCCAGCATTTT	CASSFGGAAQPQHF
TRBV5-4	TRBJ2-5	TRBD1	TGTGCCAGCACCCTGGATCTGGGGATCGGGACAGGGGAGACCCAGTACTTC	CASTLDLGIGTGETQYF
TRBV7-8	TRBJ2-2	TRBD1	TGTGCCAGCAGCCCTCCGGGACAGGGAACGAACACCGGGGAGCTGTTTTTT	CASSPPGQGTNTGELFF
TRBV14	TRBJ2-1	.	TGTGCCAGCAGCAGCACCCTCTACAATGAGCAGTTCTTC	CASSSTLYNEQFF
TRBV7-2	TRBJ2-3	.	TGTGCCAGCAGCTTGGAGGGAACAGATACGCAGTATTTT	CASSLEGTDTQYF
TRBV7-9	TRBJ2-1	TRBD1	TGTGCCAGCAGCAGGCTAGCGGACAGGGGTCGGTTCTTC	CASSRLADRGRFF
TRBV4-2	TRBJ2-5	TRBD1	TGTGCCAGCAGCCAGCCGGGACAGGGCCTGTACTTC	CASSQPGQGLYF
TRBV7-2	TRBJ1-6	TRBD1	TGTGCCAGCAGCTTGACTCGACAGGGGAGCTCCTATAATTCACCCCTCCACTTT	CASSLTRQGSSYNSPLHF
TRBV7-9	TRBJ1-1	.	TGTGCCAGCAGCTCCGAGGGAGGAAAAGCTTTCTTT	CASSSEGGKAFF